This T cell receptor (beta chain) was recovered during a study of blood T cell repertoires in COVID-19. Study background: Specimens from acute and convalescent COVID-19 originated in the United States, Italy and Spain. T cells, B-cell-depleted T cells, or PBMCs provided the cDNA or gDNA that served as material.

As handled by the study authors: By means of reference gene primer amplification, nucleated cell counts were estimated. The assay was immunoSEQ multiplex PCR, and TCRdb's table has in-frame clones only and misses some. For V, J and clone size, that table is used; D and trimming come from the DNA. The table includes under 50,000 clones, 88% detected once. Per germline, CDR1 MNHEY and CDR2 SVGAGI. V lost 2 bases and J lost 7; bases outside the gene matches: 7. This CDR3 has 15 residues. The gene calls are TRBV6-5 and TRBJ2-7, with 11 bases matching TRBD1. The sequenced material came from peripheral blood. The source is a man aged 50 to 60 with active COVID-19. Here the CDR3 DNA reads TGTGCCAGCAGTTACCAGGGACAGGGGGTAAGGGAGCAGTACTTC. It translates to CASSYQGQGVREQYF.